This record looks at one TCR beta chain sequence and its context. This sample stems from a study of T cells after posttransplantation cyclophosphamide. Produced via immunoSEQ multiplex PCR; TCRdb's table is partial and in-frame only. Of thousands of clones in the sample, over 70% were seen once. A marrow graft followed busulfan-fludarabine conditioning, with cyclophosphamide on days +3 and +4. V dropped 5 bases and J dropped 4 bases, with 5 bases sitting between them. The CDR3 totals 12 residues. Germline-derived CDR1 and CDR2 are PRHDT and FYEKMQ (reference sequence). Sequenced here: PBMCs, sampled after allogeneic stem cell transplant with posttransplant cyclophosphamide. The receptor was isolated from a male patient aged 55 to 70 who received an allogeneic stem cell transplant from an unrelated donor, was CMV-positive, and had no GVHD. Some T cells may be provided by the graft donor. The chain uses TRBV13 and TRBJ2-2; no definite D call. Here the CDR3 reads CASSPFTGELFF. The CDR3, as DNA: TGTGCCAGCAGCCCTTTCACCGGGGAGCTGTTTTTT.